A single sample gave rise to the 30 T cell receptor beta chains below, sequenced in a study of identical twins. MiXCR, run by TCRdb on the 5' RACE reads, gives a single entry per CDR3 protein. The sample gives around 570,000 distinct CDR3 sequences, approximately 10% of which show up once; roughly 3.2% is in the top ten. These data also featured in a second study, about yellow fever vaccine responses in identical twins.

The sequencing input was PBMCs. These receptor sequences come from a woman between 18 and 29 years old in good health.

The chain joins TRBV20-1 to TRBJ2-4, with D perhaps TRBD1 or TRBD2 (5 bases each). The V gene's germline CDR1 is DFQATT and CDR2 SNEGSKA (reference sequence). The CDR3 runs to 13 residues. CDR3 in DNA: TGCGGAGGCCAGGGTTTCGCCAAAAACATTCAGTACTTC. The encoded protein is CGGQGFAKNIQYF.

This clonotype was counted many times. This chain joins TRBV7-9 and TRBJ2-1; 8 positions match TRBD2. The V and J ends lost 3 bases and 3 bases, in that order; junction bases with no gene match: 4. CDR3 size: 15 residues. Germline values: CDR1 SEHNR, CDR2 FQNEAQ (reference sequence). CDR3 nucleotides: TGTGCCAGCAGCTTGGGACTAGATATCTACAATGAGCAGTTCTTC. Its protein is CASSLGLDIYNEQFF.

In its sample, this clonotype was seen a few times. The CDR3 here is CASSWQIGPMNTEAFF. CDR3 nucleotide sequence: TGTGCCAGCAGTTGGCAAATAGGACCAATGAACACTGAAGCTTTCTTT. J is TRBJ1-1 and V is TRBV12-3 or TRBV12-4; D is ambiguous. The CDR3 extends over 16 amino acids. V lost 4 bases and J 0 bases, leaving 15 bases between the germline ends.

The chain carries TRBV20-1 and TRBJ2-7; weak D call: TRBD1 (5 bases). The CDR3 covers 12 residues. Trimming took off 1 base at V and 3 bases at J, with 7 bases between the two ends. Germline-derived CDR1 and CDR2 are DFQATT and SNEGSKA (reference sequence). Here the CDR3 DNA reads TGCAGTGCTAGAGTCACAGGCTACGAGCAGTACTTC. Translation gives CSARVTGYEQYF.

This clonotype was observed many times. This chain uses TRBV5-1 with TRBJ2-5; the D is unclear. CDR3 size: 13 residues. The germline gives CDR1 SGHRS, CDR2 YFSETQ. V lost 3 bases to trimming and J lost 3 bases, with 9 bases between them. The CDR3 coding sequence is TGCGCCAGCAGCTCTCTCACCGAAGAGACCCAGTACTTC. Translated: CASSSLTEETQYF.

With respect to this clonotype: A much larger clone differs from this one at a single base, so this may be a read error. V gene TRBV28 combines with J gene TRBJ2-5; D uncertain. CDR1 MDHEN and CDR2 SYDVKM come from the germline V gene. The CDR3 has 14 residues. CDR3 sequence (DNA): TGTGCCGGCAGTTCCCCGGCCCGGTCGGAGACCCAGTACTTC. Its protein product is CAGSSPARSETQYF. Full variable domain (rest looked up from reference TRBV28 and TRBJ2-5): DVKVTQSSRYLVKRTGEKVFLECVQDMDHENMFWYRQDPGLGLRLIYFSYDVKMKEKGDIPEGYSVSREKKERFSLILESASTNQTSMYLCAGSSPARSETQYFGPGTRLLVL.

This clonotype has a count of ten or more. The rearrangement uses TRBV5-1 and TRBJ2-5, with TRBD2 matching 9 bases. The CDR3 covers 15 residues. Germline V gene sequence: CDR1 SGHRS, CDR2 YFSETQ. With V trimmed by 0 bases and J by 4 bases, 4 bases remained unmatched. CDR3 nucleotide sequence: TGCGCCAGCAGCTTGGATCCTAGCGGGACAGAGACCCAGTACTTC. As protein: CASSLDPSGTETQYF. Supplemented by reference TRBV5-1 and TRBJ2-5, the full variable domain reads KAGVTQTPRYLIKTRGQQVTLSCSPISGHRSVSWYQQTPGQGLQFLFEYFSETQRNKGNFPGRFSGRQFSNSRSEMNVSTLELGDSALYLCASSLDPSGTETQYFGPGTRLLVL.

The chain joins TRBV7-9 to TRBJ1-6; TRBD1 agrees at 9 bases. The CDR3 is 15 residues long. Germline CDR1 reads SEHNR; CDR2 reads FQNEAQ (reference sequence). The J segment lost 5 bases and the V segment lost 5 bases, leaving 4 bases of the junction unmatched. Written as DNA, the CDR3 is TGTGCCAGCAGCCTTAGGACAGGGGATAATTCACCCCTCCACTTT. Translating gives CASSLRTGDNSPLHF.

This clonotype was counted only a few times. This chain connects TRBV4-2 to TRBJ2-1; D call uncertain. Trimming took 5 bases from V and 5 from J, leaving 7 bases between them. This CDR3 comprises 12 residues. Germline CDR1 reads LGHNA; CDR2 reads YNFKEQ. The CDR3 spells CASSWADNEQFF. CDR3 DNA: TGTGCCAGCAGCTGGGCAGACAATGAGCAGTTCTTC.

This clonotype was seen ten or more times. This CDR3 is CASSHLAGGETQYF. The CDR3, as DNA: TGCGCCAGCAGCCATTTAGCGGGAGGGGAGACCCAGTACTTC. The rearrangement uses TRBV4-1 and TRBJ2-5; 11 nucleotides agree with TRBD2. The J segment lost 5 bases and the V segment lost 3 bases, leaving 2 bases of the junction unmatched. There are 14 residues in the CDR3. CDR1 is MGHRA and CDR2 is YSYEKL in the germline V gene.

This clonotype was seen repeatedly, ten times or more. This chain joins TRBV3-1 and TRBJ2-7; D is possibly TRBD2 (6 bases). Germline V gene data show CDR1 as LGHDT and CDR2 as YNNKEL (reference sequence). CDR3 length: 13 residues. Trimming stripped 0 bases from V and 5 bases from J, with 8 bases between. CDR3 coding DNA: TGTGCCAGCAGCCAAGATAGGGAGGACGAGCAGTACTTC. This encodes CASSQDREDEQYF.

This clonotype appeared a few times. The chain joins TRBV7-3 to TRBJ2-1; TRBD1 or TRBD2 may be the D gene (5 bases each). Trimming cost V 4 bases and J 8 bases, with 21 bases left between them. The CDR3 contains 16 residues. Germline-derived CDR1 and CDR2 are SGHTA and FQGTGA. The CDR3 coding sequence is TGTGCCAGCAGCTCTAGGCCCACCGGTGGGGGATATGAGCAGTTCTTC. Its protein is CASSSRPTGGGYEQFF.

This clonotype was seen only a few times. V gene TRBV5-1 combines with J gene TRBJ2-5, with TRBD1 matching 8 bases. The germline gives CDR1 SGHRS, CDR2 YFSETQ. With 4 bases clipped from V and 4 bases from J, the junction kept 3 bases outside the gene matches. The CDR3 totals 13 residues. The CDR3 is CASSAGGPETQYF. The CDR3 nucleotides read TGCGCCAGCAGCGCAGGGGGCCCAGAGACCCAGTACTTC.

The rearrangement links TRBV10-3 to TRBJ2-7, with a possible D match to TRBD1 (5 bases). Germline V CDR1 and CDR2: ENHRY, SYGVKD. Trimming removed 3 bases from V and 6 bases from J, with 12 bases in between. This CDR3 has 13 amino acids. The CDR3 bases are TGTGCCATCAGTGACAGGGCACATCCCGAGCAGTACTTC. Protein sequence: CAISDRAHPEQYF.

This clonotype occurred a few times. The rearrangement links TRBV12-3 or TRBV12-4 to TRBJ2-7; 11 nucleotides align to TRBD2. The CDR3 is 16 amino acids. V lost 6 bases, J lost 5 bases, and 12 bases stayed unmatched. CDR3 nucleotide sequence: TGTGCCAGCAGCCAGAATAGCGGGGGGGCAGGCGACGAGCAGTACTTC. Translated, it gives CASSQNSGGAGDEQYF.

The gene calls are TRBV7-8 and TRBJ2-3; D uncertain. This CDR3 has 14 residues. The germline V gene encodes CDR1 SGHVS and CDR2 FQNEAQ. The V and J ends lost 1 base and 1 base respectively, with 6 bases between them. In DNA, the CDR3 is TGTGCCAGCAGCTTAGAGTACCGCACAGATACGCAGTATTTT. This codes for CASSLEYRTDTQYF.

CDR3 residues: CASSPTPYNTQYF. For the CDR3, the DNA is TGTGCCAGCTCACCCACACCTTATAATACGCAGTATTTT. The rearrangement links TRBV18 to TRBJ2-3; D call uncertain. Deletions cut 3 bases from V and 7 bases from J, with 11 bases between. The CDR3 is made up of 13 amino acids. Per germline, CDR1 KGHSH and CDR2 LQKENI.

This clonotype was recorded at least ten times. V and J are TRBV6-5 and TRBJ2-7, with TRBD2 matching over 7 bases. The germline gives CDR1 MNHEY, CDR2 SVGAGI. Trimming took 4 bases from V and 6 from J; bases not matched to a gene: 3. The CDR3 runs 12 residues. The CDR3 region is CASSWGGREQYF. CDR3 in DNA: TGTGCCAGCAGTTGGGGGGGACGCGAGCAGTACTTC.

This clonotype was recorded a few times. The genes are TRBV27 and TRBJ2-7; 12 nucleotides match TRBD2. Germline trimming cut 5 bases from V and 3 bases from J; bases unmatched to any gene: 8. The germline gives CDR1 MNHEY, CDR2 SMNVEV (reference sequence). The CDR3 runs 16 residues. CDR3 residues: CASSPASGLAGYEQYF. CDR3 nucleotides: TGTGCCAGCAGTCCCGCCTCGGGACTAGCGGGCTACGAGCAGTACTTC.

This clonotype was seen only a few times. The CDR3 DNA reads TGCGCCAGCACCCAGACCTGGACAGGGGCCGCGAATCAAGCTGGCTACACCTTC. Translating it yields CASTQTWTGAANQAGYTF. V usage is TRBV10-2 and J usage is TRBJ1-2; the match to TRBD1 covers 9 bases. The ends lost 7 bases at V and 7 bases at J; junction bases unmatched: 22. Germline V lookup: CDR1 WSHSY, CDR2 SAAADI. This CDR3 has 18 residues.

This clonotype was seen more than once but under ten times. The V gene is TRBV18, the J gene TRBJ2-7; TRBD2 matches 13 bases. The J segment lost 2 bases and the V segment lost 5 bases, leaving 6 bases of the junction unmatched. This CDR3 contains 16 residues. The germline V gene encodes CDR1 KGHSH and CDR2 LQKENI. CDR3 bases: TGTGCCAGCTCATACCCGGGACTAGCGGGACCCTACGAGCAGTACTTC. This codes for CASSYPGLAGPYEQYF.

The chain joins TRBV27 to TRBJ2-7; TRBD2 agrees at 10 bases. Trimming at V came to 3 bases and at J to 3 bases, leaving 8 bases not matched to a gene. The CDR3 totals 16 residues. Germline assignment: CDR1 MNHEY and CDR2 SMNVEV (reference sequence). CDR3 sequence: CASSLTGTSAHYEQYF. Written as DNA, the CDR3 is TGTGCCAGCAGTTTGACCGGGACTAGCGCTCACTACGAGCAGTACTTC.

The sample holds many counts of this clonotype. This chain links TRBV5-6 with TRBJ1-1; TRBD1 is a possible D gene (5 bases). Germline V gene data show CDR1 as SGHDT and CDR2 as YYEEEE. The V gene lost 1 base and the J gene lost 8 bases, with 12 bases spanning the gap. The CDR3 has 13 residues. The CDR3 DNA reads as TGTGCCAGCAGCTTGACGGGGGAGGGCGAAGCTTTCTTT. The encoded protein is CASSLTGEGEAFF.

This clonotype was seen ten or more times. The chain is built from TRBV7-9 and TRBJ1-5, with TRBD1 identical over 8 bases. CDR1 and CDR2 (germline): SEHNR, FQNEAQ (reference sequence). V gave up 2 bases and J gave up 2 bases; unmatched junction bases: 5. The CDR3 is made up of 16 amino acids. DNA for the CDR3: TGTGCCAGCAGCTTACAGGGGGCAAAGCGCAATCAGCCCCAGCATTTT. Its translation: CASSLQGAKRNQPQHF.

This clonotype was detected a few times. J is TRBJ2-7 and V is TRBV2; TRBD2 matches 7 bases. The CDR3 is made up of 13 amino acids. The V segment lost 6 bases and the J segment 4 bases; nucleotides outside the gene matches: 6. Germline V gives CDR1 SNHLY, CDR2 FYNNEI. CDR3 nucleotide sequence: TGTGCCAGCAGCACCGGGACTATTTACGAGCAGTACTTC. The encoded protein is CASSTGTIYEQYF.

This clonotype has just a few counts. The chain links TRBV5-1 to TRBJ2-3; D not certain. The CDR3 has 14 residues. Germline V gives CDR1 SGHRS, CDR2 YFSETQ. V lost 7 bases, J lost 2 bases, and 14 bases lay in between. The CDR3 DNA follows: TGCGCCAGCCGTCCACCAGCGTCCACAGATACGCAGTATTTT. Translating it yields CASRPPASTDTQYF.

This clonotype was observed many times. The V call is TRBV10-3, the J call TRBJ2-1, with D unclear. The CDR3 consists of 13 residues. Trimming stripped 7 bases from V and 5 bases from J, with 12 bases between. CDR1 is ENHRY, CDR2 SYGVKD, per germline. CDR3 region: CAITSGQNNEQFF. CDR3 DNA sequence: TGTGCCATCACGTCCGGGCAGAACAATGAGCAGTTCTTC.

This clonotype was picked up many times. The rearrangement joins TRBV15 to TRBJ1-5; no clear D gene. Germline V lookup: CDR1 LNHNV, CDR2 YYDKDF (reference sequence). CDR3 length: 8 residues. Here the CDR3 reads CSNQPQHF. CDR3 in DNA: TGTAGCAATCAGCCCCAGCATTTT.

The chain has TRBV20-1 and TRBJ2-3; D is undetermined. There are 13 residues in the CDR3. V was clipped by 3 bases and J by 0 bases, with 7 bases between them. CDR1 is DFQATT, CDR2 SNEGSKA, per germline (reference sequence). The CDR3 sequence is CSARDPSTDTQYF. The CDR3, as DNA: TGCAGTGCTAGGGACCCTAGCACAGATACGCAGTATTTT.

The rearrangement uses TRBV20-1 and TRBJ2-2, with D perhaps assigned TRBD1 or TRBD2 (5 bases each). Germline CDR1 DFQATT, CDR2 SNEGSKA (reference sequence). With 3 bases removed from V and 2 bases from J, the gap between germline ends came to 10 bases. The CDR3 extends over 14 amino acids. The CDR3 coding sequence is TGCAGTGCTAGTTCCGGGGACAACACCGGGGAGCTGTTTTTT. Translated, it gives CSASSGDNTGELFF.